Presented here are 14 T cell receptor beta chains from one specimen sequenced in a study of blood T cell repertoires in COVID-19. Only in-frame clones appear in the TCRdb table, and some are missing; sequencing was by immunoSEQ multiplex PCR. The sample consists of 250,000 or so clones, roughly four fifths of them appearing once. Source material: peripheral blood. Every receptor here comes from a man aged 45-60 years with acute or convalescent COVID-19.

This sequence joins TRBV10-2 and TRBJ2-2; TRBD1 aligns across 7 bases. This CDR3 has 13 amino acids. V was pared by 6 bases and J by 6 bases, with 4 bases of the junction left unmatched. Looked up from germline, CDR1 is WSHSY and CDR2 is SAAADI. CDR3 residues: CASRAQGPGELFF. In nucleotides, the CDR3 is TGCGCCAGCAGAGCACAGGGGCCCGGGGAGCTGTTTTTT.

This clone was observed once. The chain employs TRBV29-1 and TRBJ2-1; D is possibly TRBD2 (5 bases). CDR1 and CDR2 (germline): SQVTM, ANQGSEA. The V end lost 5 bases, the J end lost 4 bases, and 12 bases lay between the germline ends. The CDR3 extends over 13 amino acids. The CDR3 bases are TGCAGCGTTTCGGGAATGGCGTACAATGAGCAGTTCTTC. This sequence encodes CSVSGMAYNEQFF.

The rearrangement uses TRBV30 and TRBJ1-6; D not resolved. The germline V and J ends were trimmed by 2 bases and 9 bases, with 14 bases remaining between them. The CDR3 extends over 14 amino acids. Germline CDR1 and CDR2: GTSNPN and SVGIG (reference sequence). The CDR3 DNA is TGTGCCTGGAGTTCAGGACTTGACGGTTCACCCCTCCACTTT. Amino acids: CAWSSGLDGSPLHF. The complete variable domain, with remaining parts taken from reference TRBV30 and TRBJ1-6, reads SQTIHQWPATLVQPVGSPLSLECTVEGTSNPNLYWYRQAAGRGLQLLFYSVGIGQISSEVPQNLSASRPQDRQFILSSKKLLLSDSGFYLCAWSSGLDGSPLHFGNGTRLTVT.

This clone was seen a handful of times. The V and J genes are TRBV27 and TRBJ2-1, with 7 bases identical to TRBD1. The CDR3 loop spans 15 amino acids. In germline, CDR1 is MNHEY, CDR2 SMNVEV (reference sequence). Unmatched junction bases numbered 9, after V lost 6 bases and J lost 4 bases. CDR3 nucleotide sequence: TGTGCCAGCAGCTCCGGGGCAGGGGGTTACAATGAGCAGTTCTTC. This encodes CASSSGAGGYNEQFF.

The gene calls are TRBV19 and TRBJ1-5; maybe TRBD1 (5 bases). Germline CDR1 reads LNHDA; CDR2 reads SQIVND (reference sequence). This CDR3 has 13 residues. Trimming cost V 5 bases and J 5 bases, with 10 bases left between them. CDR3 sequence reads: CASSSGPYQPQHF. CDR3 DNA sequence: TGTGCCAGTAGTTCAGGGCCGTATCAGCCCCAGCATTTT.

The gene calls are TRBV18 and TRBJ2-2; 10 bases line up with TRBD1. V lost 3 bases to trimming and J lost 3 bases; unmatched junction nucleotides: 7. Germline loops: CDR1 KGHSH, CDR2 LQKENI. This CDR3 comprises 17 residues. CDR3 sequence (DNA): TGTGCCAGCTCACCGGGACAGGGGAAAGGAGACACCGGGGAGCTGTTTTTT. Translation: CASSPGQGKGDTGELFF. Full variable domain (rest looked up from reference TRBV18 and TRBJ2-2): NAGVMQNPRHLVRRRGQEARLRCSPMKGHSHVYWYRQLPEEGLKFMVYLQKENIIDESGMPKERFSAEFPKEGPSILRIQQVVRGDSAAYFCASSPGQGKGDTGELFFGEGSRLTVL.

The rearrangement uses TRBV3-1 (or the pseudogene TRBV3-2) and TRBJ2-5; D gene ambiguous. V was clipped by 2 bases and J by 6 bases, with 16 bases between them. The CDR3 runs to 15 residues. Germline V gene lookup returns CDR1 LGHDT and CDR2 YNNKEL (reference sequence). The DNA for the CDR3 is TGTGCCAGCAGCCAAAGACTGACTCCCCCTAAGACCCAGTACTTC. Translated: CASSQRLTPPKTQYF.

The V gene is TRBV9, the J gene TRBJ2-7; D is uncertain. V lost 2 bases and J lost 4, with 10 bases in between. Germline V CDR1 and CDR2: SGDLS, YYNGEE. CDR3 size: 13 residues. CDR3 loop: CASSVRPKYEQYF. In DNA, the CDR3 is TGTGCCAGCAGCGTGCGCCCCAAGTACGAGCAGTACTTC. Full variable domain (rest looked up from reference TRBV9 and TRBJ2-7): DSGVTQTPKHLITATGQRVTLRCSPRSGDLSVYWYQQSLDQGLQFLIQYYNGEERAKGNILERFSAQQFPDLHSELNLSSLELGDSALYFCASSVRPKYEQYFGPGTRLTVT.

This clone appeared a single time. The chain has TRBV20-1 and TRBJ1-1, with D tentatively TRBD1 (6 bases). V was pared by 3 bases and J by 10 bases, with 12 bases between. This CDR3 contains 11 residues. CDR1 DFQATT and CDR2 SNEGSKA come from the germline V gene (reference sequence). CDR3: CSASGRGGAFF. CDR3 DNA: TGCAGTGCTAGTGGTAGGGGGGGAGCTTTCTTT.

DNA of the CDR3: TGTGCCAGTAGTATAGCGAAGCGCGATCGGGAGACCCAGTACTTC. This translates into CASSIAKRDRETQYF. The chain recombines TRBV19 with TRBJ2-5; D is unclear. V lost 1 base and J 5 bases, leaving 14 bases between the germline ends. From germline, CDR1 is LNHDA and CDR2 SQIVND (reference sequence). The CDR3 extends over 15 amino acids.

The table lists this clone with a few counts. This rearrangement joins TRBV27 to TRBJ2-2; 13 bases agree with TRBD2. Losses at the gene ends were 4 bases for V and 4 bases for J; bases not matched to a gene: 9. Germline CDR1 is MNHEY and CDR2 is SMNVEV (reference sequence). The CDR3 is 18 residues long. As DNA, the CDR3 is TGTGCCAGCAGTTCAAGGACTAGCGGGAGATCTGTCACCGGGGAGCTGTTTTTT. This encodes CASSSRTSGRSVTGELFF.

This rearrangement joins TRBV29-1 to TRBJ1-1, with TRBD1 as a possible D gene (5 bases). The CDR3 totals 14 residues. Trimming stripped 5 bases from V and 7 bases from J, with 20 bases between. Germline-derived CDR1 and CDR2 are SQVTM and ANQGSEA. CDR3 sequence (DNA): TGCAGCGTTAAGAGGGTGACATCGGGGGGTGAAGCTTTCTTT. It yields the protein CSVKRVTSGGEAFF.

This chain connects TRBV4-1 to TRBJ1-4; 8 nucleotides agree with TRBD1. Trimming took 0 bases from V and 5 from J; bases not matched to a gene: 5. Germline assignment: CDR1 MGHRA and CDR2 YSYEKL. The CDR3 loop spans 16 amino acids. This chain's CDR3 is CASSQEPGQANEKLFF. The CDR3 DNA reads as TGCGCCAGCAGCCAAGAGCCGGGACAGGCCAATGAAAAACTGTTTTTT.

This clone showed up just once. DNA for the CDR3: TGTGCCAGCAGCTTCACAGGGGGGGAGTCAAAACTGTTTTTT. Its translation is CASSFTGGESKLFF. The chain is built from TRBV7-9 and TRBJ1-4, with 8 bases identical to TRBD1. The CDR3 length is 14 residues. CDR1 SEHNR and CDR2 FQNEAQ come from the germline V gene (reference sequence). J lost 10 bases, V lost 3 bases, and 7 bases had no gene match.